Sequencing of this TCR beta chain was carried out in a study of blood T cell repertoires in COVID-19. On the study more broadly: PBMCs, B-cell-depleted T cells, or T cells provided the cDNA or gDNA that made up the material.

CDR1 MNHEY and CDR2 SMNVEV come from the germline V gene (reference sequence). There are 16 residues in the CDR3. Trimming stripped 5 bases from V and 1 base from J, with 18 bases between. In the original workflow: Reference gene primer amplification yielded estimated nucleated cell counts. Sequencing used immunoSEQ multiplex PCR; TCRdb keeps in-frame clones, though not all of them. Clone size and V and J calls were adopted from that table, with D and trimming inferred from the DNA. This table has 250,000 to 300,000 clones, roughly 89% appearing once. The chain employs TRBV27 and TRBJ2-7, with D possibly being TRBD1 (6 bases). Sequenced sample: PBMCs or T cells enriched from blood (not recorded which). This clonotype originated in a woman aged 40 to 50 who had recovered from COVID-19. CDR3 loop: CASSGSSGTTSYEQYF. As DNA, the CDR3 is TGTGCCAGCAGTGGATCCTCCGGGACAACATCCTACGAGCAGTACTTC.